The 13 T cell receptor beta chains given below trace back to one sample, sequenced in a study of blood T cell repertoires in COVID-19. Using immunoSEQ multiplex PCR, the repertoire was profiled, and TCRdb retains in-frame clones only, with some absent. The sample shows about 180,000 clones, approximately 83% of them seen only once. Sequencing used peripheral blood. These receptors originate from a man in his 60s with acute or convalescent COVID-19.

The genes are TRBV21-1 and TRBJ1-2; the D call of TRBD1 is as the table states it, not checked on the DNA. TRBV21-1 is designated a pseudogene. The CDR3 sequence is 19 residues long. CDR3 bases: TGTGCCAGCAGCAAAGAGGCTGGGGACAGGGGTACCTTTGGGTATGGCTACACCTTC. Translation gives CASSKEAGDRGTFGYGYTF.

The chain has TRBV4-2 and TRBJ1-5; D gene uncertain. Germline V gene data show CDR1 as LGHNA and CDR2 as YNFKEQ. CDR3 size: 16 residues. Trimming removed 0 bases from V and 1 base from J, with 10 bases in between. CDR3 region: CASSQDLAWSNQPQHF. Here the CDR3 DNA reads TGTGCCAGCAGCCAAGATTTAGCTTGGAGCAATCAGCCCCAGCATTTT.

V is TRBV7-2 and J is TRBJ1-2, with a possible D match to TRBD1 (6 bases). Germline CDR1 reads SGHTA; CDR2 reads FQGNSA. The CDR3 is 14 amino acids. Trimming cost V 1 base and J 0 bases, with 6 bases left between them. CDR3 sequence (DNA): TGTGCCAGCAGCTTAGGGACAGCTAACTATGGCTACACCTTC. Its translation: CASSLGTANYGYTF.

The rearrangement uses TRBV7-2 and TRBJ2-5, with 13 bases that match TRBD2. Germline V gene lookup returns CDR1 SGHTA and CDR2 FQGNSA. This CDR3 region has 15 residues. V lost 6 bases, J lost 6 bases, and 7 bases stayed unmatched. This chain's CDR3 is CASSSRLAGGQTQYF. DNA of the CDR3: TGTGCCAGCAGTTCTAGACTAGCGGGAGGTCAGACCCAGTACTTC.

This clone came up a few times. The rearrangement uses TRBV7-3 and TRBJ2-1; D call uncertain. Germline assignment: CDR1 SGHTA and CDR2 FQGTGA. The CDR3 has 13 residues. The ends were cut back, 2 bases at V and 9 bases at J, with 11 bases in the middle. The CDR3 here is CASSLASSGEQFF. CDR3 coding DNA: TGTGCCAGCAGCTTAGCTAGTTCGGGTGAGCAGTTCTTC.

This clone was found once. The CDR3 sequence: CASSETGANTEAFF. DNA of the CDR3: TGTGCCAGTAGTGAGACAGGGGCGAACACTGAAGCTTTCTTT. The chain is built from TRBV19 and TRBJ1-1; TRBD1 agrees at 8 bases. Germline CDR1 and CDR2: LNHDA and SQIVND (reference sequence). The CDR3 sequence is 14 residues long. J gave up 1 base and V 5 bases, and 3 bases lay outside the gene matches.

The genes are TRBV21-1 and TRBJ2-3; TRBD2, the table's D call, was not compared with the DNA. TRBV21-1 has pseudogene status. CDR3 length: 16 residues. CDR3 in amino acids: CASSSGLAGFTDTQYF. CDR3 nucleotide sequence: TGTGCCAGCAGCAGTGGACTAGCGGGATTCACAGATACGCAGTATTTT.

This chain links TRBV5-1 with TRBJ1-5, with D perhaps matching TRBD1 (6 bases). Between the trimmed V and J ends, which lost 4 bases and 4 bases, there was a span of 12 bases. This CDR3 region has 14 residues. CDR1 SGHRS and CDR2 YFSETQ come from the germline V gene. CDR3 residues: CASSPEGGNQPQHF. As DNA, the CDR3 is TGCGCCAGCAGCCCGGAGGGGGGGAATCAGCCCCAGCATTTT.

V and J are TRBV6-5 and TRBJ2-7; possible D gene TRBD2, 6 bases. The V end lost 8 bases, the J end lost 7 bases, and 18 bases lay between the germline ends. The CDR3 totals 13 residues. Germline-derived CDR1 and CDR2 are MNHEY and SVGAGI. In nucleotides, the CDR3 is TGTGCCAGCCGCGACGGCGGGCGGGGTGAGCAGTACTTC. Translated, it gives CASRDGGRGEQYF.

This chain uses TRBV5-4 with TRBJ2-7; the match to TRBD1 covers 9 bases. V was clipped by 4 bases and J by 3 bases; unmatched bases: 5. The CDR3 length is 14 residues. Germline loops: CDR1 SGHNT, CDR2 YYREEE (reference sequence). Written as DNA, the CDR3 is TGTGCCAGCAGCACGGCGGGACAGGGCTACGAGCAGTACTTC. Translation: CASSTAGQGYEQYF.

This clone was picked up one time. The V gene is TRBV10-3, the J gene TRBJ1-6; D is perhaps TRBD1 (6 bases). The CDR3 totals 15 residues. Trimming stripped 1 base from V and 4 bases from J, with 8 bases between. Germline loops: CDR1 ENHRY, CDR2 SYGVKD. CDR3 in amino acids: CAISELDSYNSPLHF. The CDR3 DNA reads TGTGCCATCAGTGAGTTGGACAGTTATAATTCACCCCTCCACTTT.

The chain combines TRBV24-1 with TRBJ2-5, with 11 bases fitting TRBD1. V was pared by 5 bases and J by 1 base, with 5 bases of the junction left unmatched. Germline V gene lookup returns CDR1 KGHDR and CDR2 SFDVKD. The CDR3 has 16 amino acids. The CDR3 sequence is CATSAGTGGFQETQYF. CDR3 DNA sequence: TGTGCCACCAGTGCGGGGACAGGGGGTTTCCAAGAGACCCAGTACTTC.

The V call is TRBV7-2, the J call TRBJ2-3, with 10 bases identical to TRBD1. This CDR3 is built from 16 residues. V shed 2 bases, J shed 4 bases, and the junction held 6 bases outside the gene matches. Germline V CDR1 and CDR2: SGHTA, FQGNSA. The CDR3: CASSLTRDRGSDTQYF. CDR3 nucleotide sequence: TGTGCCAGCAGCTTAACCCGGGACAGGGGCTCAGATACGCAGTATTTT.